What follows describes a single TCR beta chain. Its matching antigen is unknown. The sample originates from a study of CD4 T cells in relation to SARS-CoV-2 and coronaviruses. Study at large: PBMCs were cultured with antigen for roughly 11 days before TCR beta sequencing. Controls used an HIV-1 Nef peptide pool or no peptide.

Libraries were prepared by immunoSEQ multiplex PCR; TCRdb keeps only in-frame clonotypes and omits some of them. The sample has about 24,000 clones; 65% to 80% are singletons. The unexposed donors gave CD4+ T cells in about 2011-2018, prior to COVID-19. After 10 to 11 days of culture, CD4+ T cells were isolated. Testing used SARS-CoV-2 S/N and four cold-coronavirus spikes on unexposed-donor CD4+ T cells, cells permitting. Study-wide results and limits: In approximately 70% of donors, memory CD4+ clonotypes crossrecognized SARS-CoV-2 and at least one common cold coronavirus spike.

The sequencing sample was made of CD4+ T cells from PBMCs, cultured in vitro. The receptor comes from a human donor in good health.

This CDR3 reads CASSQESSGRDEQYF. CDR3 in DNA: TGTGCCAGCAGCCAAGAATCTAGCGGGAGGGACGAGCAGTACTTC. This chain connects TRBV3-1 (or the pseudogene TRBV3-2) to TRBJ2-7; 12 bases align to TRBD2. This CDR3 region has 15 residues. J gave up 5 bases and V 0 bases, and 2 bases lay outside the gene matches. Germline loops: CDR1 LGHDT, CDR2 YNNKEL (reference sequence).